This T cell receptor beta chain was recorded in a study of blood T cell repertoires in COVID-19. Background on the study: The United States, Italy and Spain supplied acute and convalescent COVID-19 samples.

The CDR3 runs 15 residues. The germline V gene has CDR1 MNHEY and CDR2 SMNVEV (reference sequence). V was clipped by 0 bases and J by 9 bases; unmatched bases: 8. During active infection, Seattle patients enrolled and were then monitored through disease. Original processing notes: Reference gene primer amplification in the assay estimated nucleated cell counts. Measured with immunoSEQ multiplex PCR; TCRdb has only the in-frame clones, and not every one. Clonal size and the V and J genes are those of that table, whereas D and trimming came from the DNA. The sample yields approximately 270,000 clones, about nine tenths seen once.

Material for sequencing was peripheral blood. The clonotype comes from a woman younger than 45 with COVID-19, enrolled during active disease. The gene calls are TRBV27 and TRBJ1-5; 7 bases line up with TRBD1. The CDR3 loop reads CASSLSLGGGGPQHF. CDR3 bases: TGTGCCAGCAGTTTATCCTTAGGGGGCGGCGGGCCCCAGCATTTT.